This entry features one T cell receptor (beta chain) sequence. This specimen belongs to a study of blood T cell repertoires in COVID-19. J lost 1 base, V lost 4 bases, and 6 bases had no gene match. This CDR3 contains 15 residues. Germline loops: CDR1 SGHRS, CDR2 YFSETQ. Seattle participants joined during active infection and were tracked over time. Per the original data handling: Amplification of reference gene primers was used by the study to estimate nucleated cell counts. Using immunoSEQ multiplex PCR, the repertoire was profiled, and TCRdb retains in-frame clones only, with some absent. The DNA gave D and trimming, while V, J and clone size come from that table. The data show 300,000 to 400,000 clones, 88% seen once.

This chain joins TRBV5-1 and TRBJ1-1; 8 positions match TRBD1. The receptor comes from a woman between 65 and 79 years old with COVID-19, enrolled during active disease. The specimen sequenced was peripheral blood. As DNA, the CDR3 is TGCGCCAGCAGCAATCAGGGGGCGGGGAACACTGAAGCTTTCTTT. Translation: CASSNQGAGNTEAFF.